One and the same sample provided the 13 T cell receptor beta chains below, sequenced in a study of blood T cell repertoires in COVID-19. Data came from immunoSEQ multiplex PCR; TCRdb stores just in-frame clones and leaves some out. The sample lists fewer than 150,000 clones, about four fifths seen once, with roughly 20% in the top ten. Material for sequencing was peripheral blood. The receptors were gathered from a man older than 75 with acute or convalescent COVID-19.

This chain connects TRBV11-1 to TRBJ1-1; D not resolved. Trimming left V 5 bases short and J 0 bases short, with 13 bases between. The CDR3 has 15 residues. Germline lookup yields CDR1 SGHAT and CDR2 FQDESV (reference sequence). CDR3 sequence: CASSRGGVVNTEAFF. The DNA for the CDR3 is TGTGCCAGCAGCCGGGGTGGGGTGGTGAACACTGAAGCTTTCTTT.

The chain has TRBV29-1 and TRBJ2-7; 10 positions agree with TRBD1. The CDR3 sequence is 13 residues long. V dropped 7 bases and J dropped 5; count of bases not matched to a gene: 8. CDR1 and CDR2 from the germline V gene are SQVTM and ANQGSEA. CDR3 sequence reads: CSARSGQGNEQYF. Written as DNA, the CDR3 is TGCAGCGCCCGCTCGGGACAGGGGAACGAGCAGTACTTC.

The chain combines TRBV7-2 with TRBJ2-1; 8 bases are a match to TRBD2. The CDR3 runs 15 residues. In germline, CDR1 is SGHTA, CDR2 FQGNSA. Trimming cost V 6 bases and J 6 bases; bases outside gene matches: 10. As DNA, the CDR3 is TGTGCCAGCAGGAACGGGGGGGGACGATCCAATGAGCAGTTCTTC. This encodes CASRNGGGRSNEQFF.

J is TRBJ1-2 and V is TRBV5-4; tentatively, D is TRBD1 (6 bases). This CDR3 region has 14 residues. The V and J ends lost 1 base and 5 bases respectively, with 12 bases between them. CDR1 is SGHNT, CDR2 YYREEE, per germline (reference sequence). The CDR3 protein is CASSLSQGKYGYTF. CDR3 coding DNA: TGTGCCAGCAGCTTGAGCCAGGGGAAATATGGCTACACCTTC.

The V gene is TRBV5-1, the J gene TRBJ1-6, with a possible D match to TRBD1 (5 bases). This CDR3 is built from 16 residues. Trimming pared 0 bases from V and 9 bases from J, leaving 16 bases between. Germline V gene lookup returns CDR1 SGHRS and CDR2 YFSETQ. CDR3 region: CASSLVAGREGSPLHF. In DNA, the CDR3 is TGCGCCAGCAGCTTGGTCGCAGGGCGGGAGGGTTCACCCCTCCACTTT.

This clone occurred a few times. V is TRBV5-7 and J is TRBJ1-4, with a tentative D call TRBD1 (6 bases). TRBV5-7 is an open reading frame, and its role is uncertain. The CDR3 is made up of 14 amino acids. V lost 0 bases and J lost 8, with 11 bases in between. The CDR3 loop reads CASSLVGATEKLFF. For the CDR3, the DNA is TGTGCCAGCAGCTTGGTGGGGGCTACGGAAAAACTGTTTTTT.

A few counts support this clone. The genes are TRBV27 and TRBJ2-7; a weak D match, TRBD2 (5 bases). Germline V CDR1 and CDR2: MNHEY, SMNVEV (reference sequence). V lost 6 bases and J lost 5, with 20 bases in between. The CDR3 runs to 15 residues. This CDR3 is CASRSLKGKRDEQYF. DNA for the CDR3: TGTGCCAGCAGGTCTCTCAAGGGTAAGAGGGACGAGCAGTACTTC.

This clone was picked up one time. The chain employs TRBV19 and TRBJ1-5; 9 bases align to TRBD1. CDR3 length equals 17 residues. J lost 4 bases, V lost 3 bases, and 10 bases had no gene match. CDR1 LNHDA and CDR2 SQIVND come from the germline V gene (reference sequence). As DNA, the CDR3 is TGTGCCAGTAGTATCCCGACAGGGGGGTTGGGGAATCAGCCCCAGCATTTT. Protein sequence: CASSIPTGGLGNQPQHF.

The chain couples TRBV2 to TRBJ2-3; no clear D. The germline V gene encodes CDR1 SNHLY and CDR2 FYNNEI. CDR3 length: 11 amino acids. Trimming took off 4 bases at V and 6 bases at J, with 5 bases between the two ends. The CDR3 DNA is TGTGCCAGCAGTGCCCGGGATACGCAGTATTTT. Translating it yields CASSARDTQYF.

This clone has a single count. The chain links TRBV3-1 (or the pseudogene TRBV3-2) to TRBJ2-7, with 10 bases aligning to TRBD1. The germline CDR1 and CDR2 sequences are LGHDT and YNNKEL (reference sequence). The CDR3 covers 14 residues. J lost 6 bases, V lost 3 bases, and 5 bases had no gene match. The DNA for the CDR3 is TGTGCCAGCAGCCAGGCCGGGACAGGGGCCGAGCAGTACTTC. Its translation is CASSQAGTGAEQYF.

The chain joins TRBV19 to TRBJ1-6; D gene unclear. CDR3 length equals 13 residues. V was trimmed by 5 bases and J by 6 bases, leaving 8 bases between them. Germline CDR1 is LNHDA and CDR2 is SQIVND (reference sequence). CDR3 in DNA: TGTGCCAGTAGTTCCCGTTCTAATTCACCCCTCCACTTT. It encodes CASSSRSNSPLHF.

V usage is TRBV28 and J usage is TRBJ2-7; 7 bases map to TRBD1. Looked up from germline, CDR1 is MDHEN and CDR2 is SYDVKM. J gave up 3 bases and V 6 bases, and 5 bases lay outside the gene matches. This CDR3 has 13 residues. CDR3 nucleotides: TGTGCCAGCAGGGAGACAGGGCTCTACGAGCAGTACTTC. Its protein product is CASRETGLYEQYF.

The CDR3 reads CASSLTSGGQETQYF. In nucleotides, the CDR3 is TGTGCCAGCAGTCTGACTAGCGGGGGGCAAGAGACCCAGTACTTC. V and J are TRBV6-5 and TRBJ2-5; 13 nucleotides agree with TRBD2. The CDR3 runs 15 residues. V was pared by 5 bases and J by 2 bases, with 2 bases of the junction left unmatched. Germline V gene lookup returns CDR1 MNHEY and CDR2 SVGAGI.